The rows below give T cell receptor beta chains drawn from one sample of a study of low-dose radiotherapy and immunotherapy resistance in tumors. TCRdb analysed the reads with MiXCR anew, one entry per CDR3 protein. The sample lists some 57,000 distinct CDR3 sequences; approximately 22% were seen once. The source material was PBMCs, sampled after low-dose radiotherapy plus immunotherapy. The receptor set was obtained from a male donor with prostate cancer. The CDR3 runs from the conserved cysteine through the conserved F or W. Each record gives: V gene, J gene, D gene, clone size, CDR3 protein, CDR3 DNA. D genes are given only for firm matches. Clone sizes are given selectively: once, few, many, or a class where the clone is expanded.

>TRBV6-2/TRBV6-3|TRBJ2-6|TRBD2|.
CASSYRPGLAGSGANVLTF
TGTGCCAGCAGTTACCGCCCTGGACTAGCGGGCTCTGGGGCCAACGTCCTGACTTTC
>TRBV13|TRBJ2-1|TRBD2|.
CASKTGGSYNEQFF
TGTGCCAGCAAAACGGGGGGCTCCTACAATGAGCAGTTCTTC
>TRBV6-1|TRBJ2-7|TRBD1|many
CASSPTSGTGLGEQYF
TGTGCCAGCAGTCCAACATCCGGGACAGGGCTTGGGGAGCAGTACTTC
>TRBV5-1|TRBJ1-1|TRBD1|many
CASSLGQTGLTEAFF
TGCGCCAGCAGCTTGGGCCAGACAGGGCTTACTGAAGCTTTCTTT
>TRBV28|TRBJ2-1|.|many
CASNSRWSQGTYNEQFF
TGTGCCAGCAACTCCCGTTGGAGCCAGGGCACCTACAATGAGCAGTTCTTC
>TRBV20-1|TRBJ1-4|.|many
CSAIVQNEKLFF
TGCAGTGCTATTGTCCAGAATGAAAAACTGTTTTTT
>TRBV5-4|TRBJ2-1|.|few
CASSPPGPSYNEQFF
TGTGCCAGCAGCCCCCCGGGACCCTCCTACAATGAGCAGTTCTTC
>TRBV20-1|TRBJ1-2|.|many
CSAREARGNYGYTF
TGCAGTGCTAGAGAGGCCAGAGGGAACTATGGCTACACCTTC
>TRBV20-1|TRBJ2-3|.|many
CSASLDRGARTDTQYF
TGCAGTGCTAGCTTAGATCGGGGGGCGAGAACAGATACGCAGTATTTT
>TRBV19|TRBJ2-5|.|many
CASTLGRGFQETQYF
TGTGCCAGTACTTTGGGTCGGGGGTTCCAAGAGACCCAGTACTTC
>TRBV6-2/TRBV6-3|TRBJ2-1|TRBD2|many
CASRKSGGIYNEQFF
TGTGCCAGCAGAAAAAGCGGGGGGATATACAATGAGCAGTTCTTC
>TRBV6-2/TRBV6-3|TRBJ2-2|.|many
CASSFEAGPGGELFF
TGTGCCAGCAGCTTTGAGGCGGGGCCGGGGGGGGAGCTGTTTTTT
>TRBV20-1|TRBJ2-2|TRBD2|many
CSARGGRSSGSNTGELFF
TGCAGTGCTAGGGGGGGTAGGTCTAGCGGTTCGAACACCGGGGAGCTGTTTTTT
>TRBV7-8|TRBJ1-5|.|many
CASSLSWGGVQPQHF
TGTGCCAGCAGCTTATCTTGGGGTGGAGTCCAGCCCCAGCATTTT
>TRBV11-2|TRBJ2-5|.|many
CASSNRRTVQETQYF
TGTGCCAGCAGCAACCGGAGGACGGTCCAAGAGACCCAGTACTTC
>TRBV29-1|TRBJ2-2|TRBD1|many
CSVQGTGELFF
TGCAGCGTACAGGGGACCGGGGAGCTGTTTTTT
>TRBV7-2|TRBJ1-1|.|many
CASSLETALRNTEAFF
TGTGCCAGCAGCTTAGAGACGGCCCTCCGAAACACTGAAGCTTTCTTT
>TRBV12-5|TRBJ1-1|.|many
CASGLGHGRVEAFF
TGTGCTAGTGGTTTGGGTCACGGGCGGGTTGAAGCTTTCTTT
>TRBV6-1|TRBJ2-1|TRBD2|many
CASSLELAGRNEQFF
TGTGCCAGCAGCCTGGAACTAGCGGGTAGAAATGAGCAGTTCTTC
>TRBV6-2/TRBV6-3|TRBJ1-5|.|many
CASSYSIQNNQPQHF
TGTGCCAGCAGTTACTCCATACAGAATAACCAGCCCCAGCATTTT
>TRBV30|TRBJ2-5|TRBD2|many
CAWSAGTSWETQYF
TGTGCCTGGAGTGCCGGGACTAGTTGGGAGACCCAGTACTTC
>TRBV6-2/TRBV6-3|TRBJ2-7|TRBD2|.
CASGLAQSYEQYF
TGTGCCAGCGGACTAGCGCAAAGCTACGAGCAGTACTTC
>TRBV23-1|TRBJ2-3|TRBD2|.
CASSSVASGITDTQYF
TGCGCCAGCAGTTCTGTGGCTAGCGGGATCACAGATACGCAGTATTTT
>TRBV9|TRBJ1-1|.|.
CASSVGGDPYTEAFF
TGTGCCAGCAGCGTAGGTGGGGACCCCTACACTGAAGCTTTCTTT
>TRBV6-6|TRBJ2-1|TRBD2|many
CASSYSPLAGIYNEQFF
TGTGCCAGCAGTTACTCTCCCCTAGCGGGGATTTACAATGAGCAGTTCTTC
>TRBV24-1|TRBJ2-5|TRBD2|many
CATSDSGGGGQETQYF
TGTGCCACCAGTGATTCGGGGGGTGGGGGGCAAGAGACCCAGTACTTC
>TRBV20-1|TRBJ2-7|TRBD2|many
CSAVLATSGDFYEQYF
TGCAGTGCTGTTCTAGCTACTAGCGGCGATTTTTACGAGCAGTACTTC
>TRBV27|TRBJ2-3|.|many
CASSSSSASRTDTQYF
TGTGCCAGCAGTTCTAGCTCGGCCAGCCGCACAGATACGCAGTATTTT
>TRBV9|TRBJ2-1|TRBD2|.
CASSVGSASGYNEQFF
TGTGCCAGCAGCGTAGGTTCGGCTAGCGGCTACAATGAGCAGTTCTTC
>TRBV19|TRBJ2-1|.|many
CASSMLGNGEQFF
TGTGCCAGTAGTATGTTGGGTAACGGTGAGCAGTTCTTC
>TRBV5-4|TRBJ1-1|.|.
CASSGIAGESEAFF
TGTGCCAGCAGCGGTATCGCAGGGGAATCTGAAGCTTTCTTT
>TRBV5-5|TRBJ2-7|.|many
CASSAWTTSYEQYF
TGTGCCAGCAGTGCCTGGACAACCTCCTACGAGCAGTACTTC
>TRBV7-9|TRBJ1-4|.|many
CASQSLTSLTDEKLFF
TGTGCCAGCCAGTCCCTTACCAGCCTAACGGATGAAAAACTGTTTTTT
>TRBV3-1|TRBJ2-4|TRBD1|many
CASSALQGIRAKNIQYF
TGTGCCAGCAGCGCTCTACAGGGGATAAGAGCCAAAAACATTCAGTACTTC
>TRBV19|TRBJ2-4|.|many
CASSGRSGGRAKNIQYF
TGTGCCAGTAGTGGCCGTTCGGGCGGTCGGGCCAAAAACATTCAGTACTTC
>TRBV2|TRBJ2-1|.|many
CASSDRDIRFF
TGTGCCAGCAGTGATCGGGACATACGGTTCTTC
>TRBV12-3/TRBV12-4|TRBJ2-7|TRBD2|many
CASSRPGTSGLREQYF
TGTGCCAGCAGTAGACCAGGGACTAGCGGGCTGAGGGAGCAGTACTTC
>TRBV3-1|TRBJ2-7|.|.
CASSQKVANEQYF
TGTGCCAGCAGCCAAAAGGTAGCGAACGAGCAGTACTTC
>TRBV11-1|TRBJ2-7|.|many
CASSWGKGGAYEQYF
TGTGCCAGCAGCTGGGGAAAGGGGGGAGCGTACGAGCAGTACTTC
>TRBV10-3|TRBJ2-5|.|many
CAISELNSVGKETQYF
TGTGCCATCAGTGAGTTGAATAGCGTGGGAAAAGAGACCCAGTACTTC
>TRBV28|TRBJ2-2|.|.
CASQEGRRELFFF
.
>TRBV28|TRBJ2-3|.|many
CASRTQGSTQYF
TGTGCCAGCAGAACACAGGGATCTACGCAGTATTTT
>TRBV7-2|TRBJ2-7|.|many
CASSSDFYEQYF
TGTGCCAGCAGCTCGGACTTTTACGAGCAGTACTTC
>TRBV10-3|TRBJ2-3|.|.
CAISARALSGDTQYF
TGTGCCATCAGCGCCAGGGCCCTTTCGGGAGATACGCAGTATTTT
>TRBV19|TRBJ2-2|.|many
CASSRRTQGSGELFF
TGTGCCAGTAGTAGAAGGACTCAGGGCTCCGGGGAGCTGTTTTTT
>TRBV29-1|TRBJ1-2|TRBD1|many
CSAQTGTGGLYGYTF
TGCAGCGCTCAAACCGGGACAGGGGGCTTGTATGGCTACACCTTC
>TRBV12-3/TRBV12-4|TRBJ2-3|TRBD1|medium-sized
CASSPAARGLTDTQYF
TGTGCCAGCAGCCCGGCTGCCAGGGGGCTCACAGATACGCAGTATTTT
>TRBV19|TRBJ1-5|.|many
CASSIDSGNQPQHF
TGTGCCAGTAGTATAGATTCCGGGAATCAGCCCCAGCATTTT
>TRBV11-3|TRBJ2-3|TRBD2|.
CASSAGLAVTETQYF
TGTGCCAGCAGCGCAGGACTAGCGGTCACAGAGACGCAGTATTTT
>TRBV20-1|TRBJ1-6|.|many
CSARLSSYNSPLHF
TGCAGTGCTCGATTGAGCTCCTATAATTCACCCCTCCACTTT
>TRBV5-1|TRBJ2-1|.|medium-sized
CASSLAGRQGRINNEQFF
TGCGCCAGCAGCTTGGCCGGCCGTCAGGGACGAATCAACAATGAGCAGTTCTTC
>TRBV29-1|TRBJ2-3|TRBD2|many
CSASLTSGGGGDTQYF
TGCAGCGCCTCATTGACTAGCGGGGGGGGCGGGGATACGCAGTATTTT
>TRBV5-3|TRBJ2-3|TRBD2|.
CASSPGLAKSTDTQYF
TGTGCCAGCAGCCCCGGACTAGCGAAGAGCACAGATACGCAGTATTTT
>TRBV29-1|TRBJ2-2|TRBD2|many
CSAGRGGQGTGELFF
TGCAGCGCTGGACGGGGGGGTCAGGGAACCGGGGAGCTGTTTTTT